These 30 T cell receptor beta chains originate from one sample sequenced in a study of blood T cells in healthy people across ages (dated by TCRdb to about 2015). Receptor libraries were prepared by 5' RACE. TCRdb shows the sequencer as Illumina HiSeq 2500. A second PCR of about 6 to 11 cycles was performed with a sample-barcoded 5' primer and a J-beta primer mix. TCRdb reprocessing: public reads trimmed at Q25 with fastp, clones called with MiXCR, in-frame beta chains kept. Rows are unified per CDR3 protein, each entry keeping the most common DNA and genes. For this sample the table gives some 890,000 distinct CDR3 sequences, of which about 27% were detected only once. The top ten clones comprise roughly a tenth of the sample. The same specimen was also included in a second study, on T cells of mothers and their children.

The specimen was blood. Receptors originate from a woman between 35 and 50 years old in good health.

This chain's CDR3 is CASSLGTTNRQPQHF. In nucleotides, the CDR3 is TGTGCCAGCAGCTTAGGTACGACAAACAGGCAGCCCCAGCATTTT. The chain uses TRBV7-2 and TRBJ1-5; TRBD1 might be the D (5 bases). CDR1 and CDR2 from the germline V gene are SGHTA and FQGNSA. This CDR3 has 15 amino acids. V gave up 1 base and J gave up 7 bases, with 14 bases separating them.

This clonotype has a count of ten or more. The chain links TRBV27 to TRBJ2-7; 8 bases align to TRBD1. V was clipped by 6 bases and J by 1 base; unmatched bases: 8. Germline-derived CDR1 and CDR2 are MNHEY and SMNVEV (reference sequence). The CDR3 totals 15 residues. CDR3 nucleotides: TGTGCCAGCAGCAGGGGGGACAGGCCATCCTACGAGCAGTACTTC. Its protein is CASSRGDRPSYEQYF.

This chain uses TRBV20-1 with TRBJ1-5; D is undetermined. The CDR3 sequence is 14 residues long. The V and J ends lost 0 bases and 0 bases respectively, with 6 bases between them. CDR1 DFQATT and CDR2 SNEGSKA come from the germline V gene (reference sequence). CDR3 nucleotides: TGCAGTGCTAGAGATCCCAGTAGCAATCAGCCCCAGCATTTT. Translating gives CSARDPSSNQPQHF.

The chain links TRBV13 to TRBJ1-1; D unclear. V dropped 0 bases and J dropped 5 bases, with 13 bases sitting between them. Looked up from germline, CDR1 is PRHDT and CDR2 is FYEKMQ (reference sequence). This CDR3 region has 15 residues. The CDR3: CASSLGSGGRTEAFF. CDR3 nucleotide sequence: TGTGCCAGCAGCTTAGGGTCCGGAGGGCGGACTGAAGCTTTCTTT. The whole variable domain, remainder taken from reference TRBV13 and TRBJ1-1, is AAGVIQSPRHLIKEKRETATLKCYPIPRHDTVYWYQQGPGQDPQFLISFYEKMQSDKGSIPDRFSAQQFSDYHSELNMSSLELGDSALYFCASSLGSGGRTEAFFGQGTRLTVV.

The chain links TRBV5-6 to TRBJ2-3, with 12 bases matching TRBD2. Germline-derived CDR1 and CDR2 are SGHDT and YYEEEE. The CDR3 sequence is 16 residues long. V lost 5 bases and J lost 4; bases outside the gene matches: 8. For the CDR3, the DNA is TGTGCCAGCAGAATTCGGACTAGCGGGGCATCAGATACGCAGTATTTT. This gives the protein CASRIRTSGASDTQYF.

A remark on this clonotype: This may be a read error: a much more frequent sequence differs by one nucleotide. The rearrangement joins TRBV15 to TRBJ1-2; D is possibly TRBD1 (5 bases). The CDR3 totals 16 residues. Germline V gene sequence: CDR1 LNHNV, CDR2 YYDKDF (reference sequence). CDR3 DNA: TGTGCCACCAGCAGAGATCCCCAGGGCCCAAACTGTGGCTACACCTTC. Amino acids: CATSRDPQGPNCGYTF.

The sample holds many counts of this clonotype. The gene calls are TRBV6-2 or TRBV6-3 and TRBJ1-1; D unresolved. CDR1 is MNHEY, CDR2 SVGEGT, per germline. This CDR3 has 16 residues. V was pared by 2 bases and J by 4 bases, with 17 bases between. The CDR3 nucleotides are TGTGCCAGCAGTTACCCCGTAAACAGTCTGGTCACTGAAGCTTTCTTT. Amino acids: CASSYPVNSLVTEAFF.

This clonotype appeared many times. J is TRBJ2-5 and V is TRBV12-3 or TRBV12-4, with D possibly being TRBD2 (7 bases). Trimming left V 6 bases short and J 2 bases short, with 13 bases between. This CDR3 spans 14 amino acids. CDR3 residues: CASRWRGLQETQYF. DNA of the CDR3: TGTGCCAGCAGATGGCGGGGGCTTCAAGAGACCCAGTACTTC.

This chain connects TRBV4-1 to TRBJ1-2; weak D call: TRBD1 (6 bases). Trimming stripped 3 bases from V and 8 bases from J, with 16 bases between. This CDR3 region has 14 residues. Germline V gene data show CDR1 as MGHRA and CDR2 as YSYEKL. The CDR3 loop reads CASSQLGGPGGYTF. In nucleotides, the CDR3 is TGCGCCAGCAGCCAGCTTGGGGGGCCGGGAGGCTACACCTTC.

This clonotype came up many times. CDR3 region: CATSWDSASSGANVLTF. The CDR3 DNA reads TGTGCCACCAGCTGGGACAGCGCTAGCTCTGGGGCCAACGTCCTGACTTTC. The gene calls are TRBV15 and TRBJ2-6; TRBD1 aligns across 7 bases. J was trimmed by 0 bases and V by 5 bases; bases with no gene match: 7. The CDR3 extends over 17 amino acids. Germline V gives CDR1 LNHNV, CDR2 YYDKDF (reference sequence).

The chain uses TRBV18 and TRBJ2-1; possibly TRBD1 for D (5 bases). The CDR3 has 14 residues. V was trimmed by 4 bases and J by 5 bases, leaving 12 bases between them. Germline V gene sequence: CDR1 KGHSH, CDR2 LQKENI. The DNA for the CDR3 is TGTGCCAGCTCACTCCGGACAAACAACAATGAGCAGTTCTTC. Protein sequence: CASSLRTNNNEQFF.

The chain employs TRBV28 and TRBJ1-2; TRBD1 might be the D (5 bases). The CDR3 consists of 16 residues. The V gene lost 10 bases and the J gene lost 2 bases, with 23 bases spanning the gap. Germline loops: CDR1 MDHEN, CDR2 SYDVKM. The CDR3 DNA reads TGTGCCACGACGCTCCTCGTGGGGGGTAAGAACTATGGCTACACCTTC. Translated, it gives CATTLLVGGKNYGYTF.

This clonotype was seen a few times. The chain employs TRBV18 and TRBJ1-1, with a tentative D call TRBD1 (6 bases). The germline V gene encodes CDR1 KGHSH and CDR2 LQKENI. The CDR3 contains 15 residues. V lost 3 bases to trimming and J lost 1 base, with 12 bases between them. The CDR3 DNA follows: TGTGCCAGCTCACCGGCGACAGGAGAGAACACTGAAGCTTTCTTT. It is translated as CASSPATGENTEAFF. Supplemented by reference TRBV18 and TRBJ1-1, the full variable domain reads NAGVMQNPRHLVRRRGQEARLRCSPMKGHSHVYWYRQLPEEGLKFMVYLQKENIIDESGMPKERFSAEFPKEGPSILRIQQVVRGDSAAYFCASSPATGENTEAFFGQGTRLTVV.

There are many counts of this clonotype. The CDR3 reads CASSFGTGGSGANVLTF. CDR3 sequence (DNA): TGTGCCAGCAGCTTCGGGACAGGGGGCTCTGGGGCCAACGTCCTGACTTTC. The V call is TRBV12-1, the J call TRBJ2-6; TRBD1, the D gene given by the table, was not confirmed from the DNA. TRBV12-1 is shown as a pseudogene. The CDR3 runs 17 residues.

In this sample, this clonotype turned up many times. The chain links TRBV5-1 to TRBJ2-7; 9 bases align to TRBD1. Per germline, CDR1 SGHRS and CDR2 YFSETQ. The junction had 23 bases not matched to a gene; V was cut back by 7 bases and J by 3 bases. The CDR3 sequence is 19 residues long. CDR3 bases: TGCGCCAGCTCCTCCGGCCGGTCCCGGGACAGGGTTTGGGGCTACGAGCAGTACTTC. As protein: CASSSGRSRDRVWGYEQYF.

The chain has TRBV29-1 and TRBJ1-1, with D maybe TRBD1 (5 bases). The CDR3 runs to 13 residues. V was shortened by 7 bases and J by 5 bases, with 17 bases between the two germline ends. Germline CDR1 and CDR2: SQVTM and ANQGSEA. The CDR3 reads CSANRLVGTEAFF. The CDR3 DNA reads as TGCAGCGCCAACAGGCTTGTGGGGACTGAAGCTTTCTTT.

This clonotype was observed many times. The chain carries TRBV9 and TRBJ2-7; 7 bases are shared with TRBD1. Germline assignment: CDR1 SGDLS and CDR2 YYNGEE. The CDR3 length is 14 residues. The J segment lost 1 base and the V segment lost 4 bases, leaving 5 bases of the junction unmatched. The CDR3 coding sequence is TGTGCCAGCAGCACCCGGGACAGATCCTACGAGCAGTACTTC. The encoded protein is CASSTRDRSYEQYF.

This clonotype was counted many times. The J gene is TRBJ1-1, the V gene TRBV20-1; 10 bases line up with TRBD1. Germline CDR1 DFQATT, CDR2 SNEGSKA (reference sequence). The CDR3 is made up of 15 amino acids. The CDR3 loop reads CRTQGGQGMNTEAFF. CDR3 in DNA: TGCAGAACACAGGGGGGACAGGGGATGAACACTGAAGCTTTCTTT.

The table lists this clonotype with many counts. This rearrangement joins TRBV7-2 to TRBJ2-5; D is perhaps TRBD2 (5 bases). Germline V lookup: CDR1 SGHTA, CDR2 FQGNSA. Trimming shortened V by 6 bases and J by 1 base, and 9 bases separated the two germline ends. This CDR3 region has 13 residues. This CDR3 is CASRPTIQETQYF. The CDR3 region has the DNA TGTGCCAGCAGGCCGACTATCCAAGAGACCCAGTACTTC.

With respect to this clonotype: Being one base from a much bigger clone, this may be a read error. J is TRBJ2-5 and V is TRBV29-1; tentative D call: TRBD1 (7 bases). TRBJ2-7 explains the end of the DNA better; the J call may be wrong. The CDR3 sequence is 15 residues long. CDR1 is SQVTM, CDR2 ANQGSEA, per germline. The DNA of the CDR3 is TGCAGCGTTGAAGAGAGGAGGGGGCCTGCCTACGAGCAGTACTTC. It codes for CSVEERRGPAYEQYF.

This clonotype has more than one count but fewer than ten. V usage is TRBV28 and J usage is TRBJ2-7; 7 nucleotides agree with TRBD1. The germline CDR1 and CDR2 sequences are MDHEN and SYDVKM. V dropped 2 bases and J dropped 1; count of bases not matched to a gene: 5. The CDR3 has 15 amino acids. Here the CDR3 DNA reads TGTGCCAGCAGTTTAAGGGGGCTAAATTCCTACGAGCAGTACTTC. Protein sequence: CASSLRGLNSYEQYF.

This clonotype was picked up a small number of times. A read error may explain this, as a much larger clone is one base away. The rearrangement links TRBV7-2 to TRBJ2-5; a weak D match, TRBD2 (6 bases). Per the germline V gene, CDR1 is SGHTA and CDR2 is FQGNSA. CDR3 length: 13 residues. The CDR3 nucleotides are TGTGCCAACAGCACGACTAGGCAAGAGACCCAGTACTTC. Translating gives CANSTTRQETQYF.

The chain couples TRBV7-2 to TRBJ2-1; D remains unclear. Between the trimmed V and J ends, which lost 2 bases and 2 bases, there was a span of 10 bases. There are 15 residues in the CDR3. CDR1 is SGHTA, CDR2 FQGNSA, per germline. As DNA, the CDR3 is TGTGCCAGCAGCTTAAACGCACAGACCTACAATGAGCAGTTCTTC. Its translation is CASSLNAQTYNEQFF.

This clonotype appeared a few times. This chain joins TRBV20-1 and TRBJ2-5; D gene unclear. The J call is in doubt because the DNA end fits TRBJ2-7 better. The CDR3 loop spans 14 amino acids. The germline CDR1 and CDR2 sequences are DFQATT and SNEGSKA (reference sequence). This CDR3 reads CSADFPPGMYEQYF. CDR3 nucleotide sequence: TGCAGTGCCGACTTCCCCCCTGGGATGTACGAGCAGTACTTC.

This clonotype was counted a few times. This rearrangement joins TRBV29-1 to TRBJ2-3; no firm D call. CDR3 length equals 12 residues. From germline, CDR1 is SQVTM and CDR2 ANQGSEA. Trimming left V 4 bases short and J 4 bases short, with 9 bases between. The DNA of the CDR3 is TGCAGCGTTGGAGGCCGCCCAGATACGCAGTATTTT. It translates to CSVGGRPDTQYF.

This rearrangement joins TRBV12-3 or TRBV12-4 to TRBJ2-5; D unresolved. V was pared by 3 bases and J by 6 bases, with 8 bases between. The CDR3 is 12 amino acids. CDR3 amino acids: CASSLFRQTQYF. The CDR3 nucleotides read TGTGCCAGCAGTTTGTTCCGCCAGACCCAGTACTTC.

The chain recombines TRBV7-2 with TRBJ1-2; D not certain. V shed 1 base and J shed 9 bases, with 6 bases lying between them. The CDR3 consists of 11 residues. CDR1 and CDR2 from the germline V gene are SGHTA and FQGNSA. CDR3 bases: TGTGCCAGCAGCTTAGAAAGTAGCTACACCTTC. Translated: CASSLESSYTF. Looking up the rest from reference TRBV7-2 and TRBJ1-2 gives the full variable domain: GAGVSQSPSNKVTEKGKDVELRCDPISGHTALYWYRQSLGQGLEFLIYFQGNSAPDKSGLPSDRFSAERTGGSVSTLTIQRTQQEDSAVYLCASSLESSYTFGSGTRLTVV.

For this clonotype: Just one base apart from a much larger clone, this may be a read error. The chain recombines TRBV28 with TRBJ2-2; D is unresolved. Per the germline V gene, CDR1 is MDHEN and CDR2 is SYDVKM. V was trimmed by 8 bases and J by 0 bases, leaving 10 bases between them. The CDR3 has 14 amino acids. The CDR3, as DNA: TGTGCCAGCCTCAACGGGTCGAACACCGGGGAGCTGTTTTTT. Translation gives CASLNGSNTGELFF.

This clonotype occurred a few times. The chain recombines TRBV6-5 with TRBJ1-2; TRBD1 aligns across 8 bases. This CDR3 is built from 16 residues. Germline-derived CDR1 and CDR2 are MNHEY and SVGAGI. The trim removed 2 bases at V and 1 base at J, leaving 6 bases unmatched. CDR3 residues: CASSYMSGGLNYGYTF. Here the CDR3 DNA reads TGTGCCAGCAGTTACATGTCAGGGGGCCTTAACTATGGCTACACCTTC.

The chain has TRBV27 and TRBJ2-7, with 11 bases that match TRBD1. The CDR3 contains 15 residues. Germline values: CDR1 MNHEY, CDR2 SMNVEV (reference sequence). The junction had 5 bases not matched to a gene; V was cut back by 3 bases and J by 4 bases. The chain's CDR3 is CASSFGQGAYYEQYF. The CDR3 DNA reads as TGTGCCAGCAGTTTCGGACAGGGGGCCTATTACGAGCAGTACTTC.